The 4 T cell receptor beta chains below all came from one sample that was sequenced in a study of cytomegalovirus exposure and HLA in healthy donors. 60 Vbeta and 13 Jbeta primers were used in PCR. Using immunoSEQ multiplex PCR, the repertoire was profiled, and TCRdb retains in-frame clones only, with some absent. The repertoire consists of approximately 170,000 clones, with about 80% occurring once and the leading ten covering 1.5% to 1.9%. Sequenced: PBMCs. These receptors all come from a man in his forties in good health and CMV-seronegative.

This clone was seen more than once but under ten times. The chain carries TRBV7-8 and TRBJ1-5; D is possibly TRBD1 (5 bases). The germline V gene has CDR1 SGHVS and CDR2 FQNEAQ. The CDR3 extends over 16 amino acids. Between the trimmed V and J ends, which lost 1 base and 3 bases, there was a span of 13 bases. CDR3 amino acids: CASSLVRQRVNQPQHF. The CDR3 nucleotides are TGTGCCAGCAGCTTAGTTCGACAGCGGGTCAATCAGCCCCAGCATTTT.

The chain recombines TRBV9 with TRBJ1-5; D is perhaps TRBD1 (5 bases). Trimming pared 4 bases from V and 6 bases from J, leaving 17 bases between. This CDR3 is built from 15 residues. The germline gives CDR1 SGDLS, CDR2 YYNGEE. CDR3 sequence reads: CASSPGVTTGQPQHF. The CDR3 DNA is TGTGCCAGCAGCCCGGGGGTGACCACCGGTCAGCCCCAGCATTTT.

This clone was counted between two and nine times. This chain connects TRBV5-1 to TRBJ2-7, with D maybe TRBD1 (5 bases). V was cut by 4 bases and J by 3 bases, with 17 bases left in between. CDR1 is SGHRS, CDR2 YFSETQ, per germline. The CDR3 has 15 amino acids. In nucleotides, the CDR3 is TGCGCCAGCAGCCCCAGGCCAGGGAAGGGCTACGAGCAGTACGTC. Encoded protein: CASSPRPGKGYEQYV.

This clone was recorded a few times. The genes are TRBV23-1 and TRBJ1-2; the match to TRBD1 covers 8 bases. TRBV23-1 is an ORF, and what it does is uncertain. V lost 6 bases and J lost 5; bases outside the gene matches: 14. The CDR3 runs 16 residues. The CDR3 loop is CASRRAGGSTRYGYTF. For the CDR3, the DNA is TGCGCCAGCAGAAGAGCAGGGGGCTCTACTAGGTATGGCTACACCTTC.